This T cell receptor (beta chain) was identified during a study of regulatory T cells in long-lasting Graves disease. Relying on iRepertoire HTBI primers and Arm-PCR of CDR3 regions, the team built TCR beta libraries. MiXCR was run by TCRdb on the multiplex PCR reads, yielding one entry per CDR3 protein. Among some 450,000 distinct CDR3 sequences listed, 20% to 30% were seen once. Germline CDR1 LGHDT, CDR2 YNNKEL (reference sequence). V was pared by 2 bases and J by 2 bases, with 10 bases between. The CDR3 contains 15 residues. Noted time point: persistent/refractory GD, antithyroid drugs over 5 years with positive TRAb. Following extraction of RNA from PBMCs, that RNA was used to make the TCR library.

The V gene is TRBV3-1, the J gene TRBJ1-3; D is possibly TRBD1 (5 bases). The specimen was peripheral blood mononuclear cells (PBMCs), collected when the disease was refractory, from a patient treated with antithyroid drugs. This receptor was identified in a female donor with Graves disease. CDR3 in amino acids: CASSQTGAAGNTIYF. CDR3 bases: TGTGCCAGCAGCCAAACCGGGGCCGCTGGAAACACCATATATTTT.